This T cell receptor beta chain was sequenced in a study of T-cell memory formation after mild COVID-19. Study summary: TCR clusters were largely donor specific. Study outcomes and limitations: Those CD4+ clones that contracted were mainly in CM and EM (CD8+ ones in EMRA). Some clones that responded were present in memory (sampled pre-infection), which suggests cross-reactive memory joined. Clones that got smaller from day 15 to 85 had even CD4/CD8, while clones growing later tipped toward CD4+.

Germline V CDR1 and CDR2: DFQATT, SNEGSKA (reference sequence). V was trimmed by 7 bases and J by 0 bases, leaving 7 bases between them. The CDR3 has 12 amino acids. Turning to this clonotype: Antigen specificity is unknown.

TCRdb re-analysed the 5' RACE reads in MiXCR, keeping a single row per CDR3 protein. The sample lists hundreds of thousands of distinct CDR3 sequences, roughly 17% occurring once. The TCR sequence derives from a young man who had mild COVID-19 (a few samples of this study predate the infection). Cell type and time point are not known. V and J are TRBV20-1 and TRBJ2-1; D remains ambiguous. The sample taken for sequencing was PBMCs or a T cell subset sorted from them (not recorded which). The CDR3 sequence is CSESGSYNEQFF. The CDR3 nucleotides read TGCAGTGAAAGTGGCTCCTACAATGAGCAGTTCTTC.